This TCR beta chain came from a study of shared clonotypes between healthy human individuals. For this clone: Other DNA sequences of this sample code for an identical CDR3.

Naive-designated CD8 cells lacked CD45RO, were positively enriched for CCR7, and omitted terminally differentiated effector memory CD45RA+ cells. The data were produced by immunoSEQ multiplex PCR, yet TCRdb's version contains in-frame clones alone and is incomplete. Of about 1,900,000 clones in the sample, roughly 95% are singletons; the top ten hold 1.2%. The source is a young man in good health. Sample: naive CD8+ T cells sorted from blood.

The CDR3 DNA reads TGCGCCAGCAGCCAGGGAGCGGTCTCCTACGAGCAGTACTTC. Translating it yields CASSQGAVSYEQYF. The V call is TRBV4-1, the J call TRBJ2-7; TRBD2 might be the D (5 bases). The CDR3 runs to 14 residues. Trimming took 3 bases from V and 0 from J, leaving 9 bases between them. CDR1 and CDR2 from the germline V gene are MGHRA and YSYEKL.